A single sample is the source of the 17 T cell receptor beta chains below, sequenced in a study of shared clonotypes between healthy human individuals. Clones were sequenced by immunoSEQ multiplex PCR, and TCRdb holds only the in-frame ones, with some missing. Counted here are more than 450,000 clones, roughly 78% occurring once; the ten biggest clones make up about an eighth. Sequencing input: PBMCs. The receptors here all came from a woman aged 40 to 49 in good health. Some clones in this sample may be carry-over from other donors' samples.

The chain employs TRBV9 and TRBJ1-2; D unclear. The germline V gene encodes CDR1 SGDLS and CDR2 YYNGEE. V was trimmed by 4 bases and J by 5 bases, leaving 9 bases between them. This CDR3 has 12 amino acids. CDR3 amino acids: CASSPGEYGYTF. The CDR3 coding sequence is TGTGCCAGCAGCCCTGGGGAGTATGGCTACACCTTC.

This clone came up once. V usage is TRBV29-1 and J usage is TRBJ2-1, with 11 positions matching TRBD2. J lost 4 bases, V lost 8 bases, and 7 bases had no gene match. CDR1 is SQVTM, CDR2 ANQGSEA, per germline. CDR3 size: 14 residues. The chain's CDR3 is CSIIAGGPYNEQFF. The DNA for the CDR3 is TGCAGCATTATAGCGGGAGGGCCGTACAATGAGCAGTTCTTC.

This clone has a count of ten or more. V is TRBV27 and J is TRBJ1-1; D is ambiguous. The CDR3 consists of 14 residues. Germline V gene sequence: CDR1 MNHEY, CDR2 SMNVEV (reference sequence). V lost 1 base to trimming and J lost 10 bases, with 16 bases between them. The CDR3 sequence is CASSLWGGSDGAFF. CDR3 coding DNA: TGTGCCAGCAGTTTATGGGGTGGGAGCGACGGAGCTTTCTTT.

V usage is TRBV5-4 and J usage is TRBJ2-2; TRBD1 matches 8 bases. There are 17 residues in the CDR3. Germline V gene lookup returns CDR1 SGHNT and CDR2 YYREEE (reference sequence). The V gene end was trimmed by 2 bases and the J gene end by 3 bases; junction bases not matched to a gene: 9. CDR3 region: CASSLRATGDHTGELFF. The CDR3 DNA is TGTGCCAGCAGCTTAAGGGCGACAGGGGACCACACCGGGGAGCTGTTTTTT.

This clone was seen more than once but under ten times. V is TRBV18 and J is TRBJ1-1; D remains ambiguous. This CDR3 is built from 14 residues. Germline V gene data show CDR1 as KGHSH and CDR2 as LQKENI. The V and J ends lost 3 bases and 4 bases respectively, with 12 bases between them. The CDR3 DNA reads TGTGCCAGCTCACCCGGGCACTCTGGCACTGAAGCTTTCTTT. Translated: CASSPGHSGTEAFF.

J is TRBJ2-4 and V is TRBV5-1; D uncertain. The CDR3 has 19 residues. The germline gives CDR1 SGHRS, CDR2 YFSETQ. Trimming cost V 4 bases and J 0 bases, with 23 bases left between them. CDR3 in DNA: TGCGCCAGCAGCCGAATCTACCGAATCGATAACTTAGCCAAAAACATTCAGTACTTC. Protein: CASSRIYRIDNLAKNIQYF.

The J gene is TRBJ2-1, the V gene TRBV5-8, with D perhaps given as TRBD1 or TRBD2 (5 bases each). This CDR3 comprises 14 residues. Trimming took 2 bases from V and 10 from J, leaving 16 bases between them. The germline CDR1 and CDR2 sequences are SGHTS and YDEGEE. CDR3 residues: CASSFGTAYQEQFF. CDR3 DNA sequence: TGTGCCAGCAGCTTCGGGACCGCTTATCAGGAGCAGTTCTTC.

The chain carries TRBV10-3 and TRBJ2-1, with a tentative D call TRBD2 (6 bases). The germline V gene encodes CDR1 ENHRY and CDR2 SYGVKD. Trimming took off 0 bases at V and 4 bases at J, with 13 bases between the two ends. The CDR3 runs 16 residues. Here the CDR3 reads CAISESMGGVYNEQFF. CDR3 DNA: TGTGCCATCAGTGAGTCGATGGGCGGGGTTTACAATGAGCAGTTCTTC.

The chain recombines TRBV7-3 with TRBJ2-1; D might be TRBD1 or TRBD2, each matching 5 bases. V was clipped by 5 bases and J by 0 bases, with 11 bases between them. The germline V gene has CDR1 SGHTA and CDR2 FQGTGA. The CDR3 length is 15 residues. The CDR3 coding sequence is TGTGCCAGCAGCCCCGGTGGGGGCTCCTACAATGAGCAGTTCTTC. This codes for CASSPGGGSYNEQFF.

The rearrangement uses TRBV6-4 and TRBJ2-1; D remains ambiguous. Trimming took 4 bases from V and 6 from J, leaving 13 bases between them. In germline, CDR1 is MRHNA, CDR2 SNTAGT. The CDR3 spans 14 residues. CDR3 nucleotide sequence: TGTGCCAGCAGTGGAGACGCGCATGGCAATGAGCAGTTCTTC. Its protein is CASSGDAHGNEQFF.

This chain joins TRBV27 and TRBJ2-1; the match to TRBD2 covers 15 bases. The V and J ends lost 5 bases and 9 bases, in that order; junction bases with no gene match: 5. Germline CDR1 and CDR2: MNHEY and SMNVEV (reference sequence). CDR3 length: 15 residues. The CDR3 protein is CASSPGTSGRIEQFF. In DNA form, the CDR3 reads TGTGCCAGCAGTCCAGGGACTAGCGGGAGGATTGAGCAGTTCTTC.

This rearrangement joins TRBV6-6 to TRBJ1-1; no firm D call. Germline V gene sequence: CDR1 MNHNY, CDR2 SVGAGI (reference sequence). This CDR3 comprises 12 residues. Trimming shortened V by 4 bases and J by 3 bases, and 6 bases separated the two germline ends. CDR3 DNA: TGTGCCAGCAGTTTACAGTACACTGAAGCTTTCTTT. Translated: CASSLQYTEAFF.

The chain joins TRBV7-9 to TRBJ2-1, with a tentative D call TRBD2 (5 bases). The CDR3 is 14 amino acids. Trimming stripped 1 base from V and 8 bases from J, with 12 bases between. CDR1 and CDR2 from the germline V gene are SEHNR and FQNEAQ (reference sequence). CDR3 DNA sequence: TGTGCCAGCAGCTTAGGGCTAGCAAGCGATGAGCAGTTCTTC. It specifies CASSLGLASDEQFF.

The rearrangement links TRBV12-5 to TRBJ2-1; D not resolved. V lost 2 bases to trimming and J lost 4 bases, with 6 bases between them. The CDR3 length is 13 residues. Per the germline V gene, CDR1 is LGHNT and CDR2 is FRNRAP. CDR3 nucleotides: TGTGCTAGTGGTTTGAGCCCTTACAATGAGCAGTTCTTC. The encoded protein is CASGLSPYNEQFF.

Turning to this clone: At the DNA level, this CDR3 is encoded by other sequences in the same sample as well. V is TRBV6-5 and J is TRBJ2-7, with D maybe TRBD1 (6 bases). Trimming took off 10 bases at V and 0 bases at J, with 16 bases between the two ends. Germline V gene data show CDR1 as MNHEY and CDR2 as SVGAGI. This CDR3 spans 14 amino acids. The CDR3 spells CAIKPGHRSYEQYF. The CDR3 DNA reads TGTGCCATCAAACCGGGACACCGCTCCTACGAGCAGTACTTC.

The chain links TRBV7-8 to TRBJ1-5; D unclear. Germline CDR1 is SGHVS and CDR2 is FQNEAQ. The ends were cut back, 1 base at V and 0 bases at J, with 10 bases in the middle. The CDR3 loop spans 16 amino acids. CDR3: CASSLGTEDSNQPQHF. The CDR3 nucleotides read TGTGCCAGCAGCTTAGGGACGGAGGATAGCAATCAGCCCCAGCATTTT.

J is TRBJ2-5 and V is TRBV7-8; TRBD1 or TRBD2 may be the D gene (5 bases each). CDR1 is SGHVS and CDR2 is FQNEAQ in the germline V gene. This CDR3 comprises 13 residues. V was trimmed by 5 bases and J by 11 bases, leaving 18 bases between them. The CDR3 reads CASSSQRAREQYF. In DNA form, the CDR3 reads TGTGCCAGCAGCAGTCAAAGGGCCAGGGAGCAGTACTTC.